Listed here are 15 T cell receptor beta chains from one sample, sequenced in a study of T cell responses to AZD1222 COVID-19 vaccine. Clones were sequenced by immunoSEQ multiplex PCR, and TCRdb holds only the in-frame ones, with some missing. The sample contains some 130,000 clones, 88% of which appear only once. Sequencing used peripheral blood, obtained on day 0 of MenACWY control vaccination. Every receptor here comes from an adult in good health.

The chain carries TRBV27 and TRBJ1-5; D uncertain. The CDR3 consists of 15 residues. Trimming pared 5 bases from V and 4 bases from J, leaving 15 bases between. The germline V gene has CDR1 MNHEY and CDR2 SMNVEV (reference sequence). The CDR3 sequence is CASSPLRIENQPQHF. CDR3 sequence (DNA): TGTGCCAGCAGTCCCCTAAGAATCGAGAATCAGCCCCAGCATTTT.

V and J are TRBV24-1 and TRBJ2-2; D remains unclear. Looked up from germline, CDR1 is KGHDR and CDR2 is SFDVKD. The CDR3 has 15 residues. V lost 5 bases to trimming and J lost 0 bases, with 9 bases between them. CDR3 nucleotides: TGTGCCACCAGTGCCCTCCTGCCGAACACCGGGGAGCTGTTTTTT. Its translation is CATSALLPNTGELFF.

The count of this clone is one. The V gene is TRBV2, the J gene TRBJ1-3; D is unresolved. Between the trimmed V and J ends, which lost 10 bases and 2 bases, there was a span of 15 bases. Germline CDR1 SNHLY, CDR2 FYNNEI. This CDR3 region has 14 residues. This chain's CDR3 is CATDKPSAGNTIYF. In DNA, the CDR3 is TGTGCCACCGATAAACCTTCGGCTGGAAACACCATATATTTT.

The chain uses TRBV7-9 and TRBJ1-5; possible D gene TRBD1, 5 bases. The ends were cut back, 5 bases at V and 4 bases at J, with 6 bases in the middle. This CDR3 comprises 12 residues. CDR1 and CDR2 from the germline V gene are SEHNR and FQNEAQ (reference sequence). The CDR3 loop reads CASSPGNQPQHF. In nucleotides, the CDR3 is TGTGCCAGCAGCCCAGGGAATCAGCCCCAGCATTTT.

The chain has TRBV4-2 and TRBJ2-7, with a weak D call TRBD1 (6 bases). Looked up from germline, CDR1 is LGHNA and CDR2 is YNFKEQ. Trimming pared 4 bases from V and 0 bases from J, leaving 22 bases between. This CDR3 is built from 18 residues. This chain's CDR3 is CASSRGPHARGSSYEQYF. The CDR3 DNA reads TGTGCCAGCAGCCGAGGGCCGCATGCTAGGGGGAGCTCCTACGAGCAGTACTTC.

This clone appeared once. The chain uses TRBV7-6 and TRBJ2-3; 10 nucleotides line up with TRBD2. Unmatched junction bases numbered 10, after V lost 1 base and J lost 6 bases. Germline CDR1 reads SGHVS; CDR2 reads FNYEAQ. This CDR3 region has 17 residues. CDR3 DNA sequence: TGTGCCAGCAGCTTAGGGAGGCTAGCGGGAGTAGCTGATACGCAGTATTTT. Protein sequence: CASSLGRLAGVADTQYF.

V usage is TRBV7-6 and J usage is TRBJ2-7; 7 bases map to TRBD2. The trim removed 1 base at V and 1 base at J, leaving 7 bases unmatched. Germline loops: CDR1 SGHVS, CDR2 FNYEAQ. The CDR3 extends over 16 amino acids. For the CDR3, the DNA is TGTGCCAGCAGCTTAGTAGCGGCGGGGGTTTCCTACGAGCAGTACTTC. It translates to CASSLVAAGVSYEQYF.

The chain combines TRBV3-1 (or the pseudogene TRBV3-2) with TRBJ2-3; D remains ambiguous. The CDR3 spans 12 residues. Trimming removed 8 bases from V and 0 bases from J, with 6 bases in between. Germline values: CDR1 LGHDT, CDR2 YNNKEL (reference sequence). The CDR3 coding sequence is TGTGCCAGCGGGGTTAGCACAGATACGCAGTATTTT. Its translation: CASGVSTDTQYF.

The J gene is TRBJ1-4, the V gene TRBV6-5, with D unresolved. This CDR3 region has 14 residues. Germline V gene lookup returns CDR1 MNHEY and CDR2 SVGAGI. Trimming cost V 6 bases and J 2 bases, with 10 bases left between them. This CDR3 reads CASRESSTNEKLFF. DNA for the CDR3: TGTGCCAGCAGAGAGAGCTCCACTAATGAAAAACTGTTTTTT.

For the CDR3, the DNA is TGTGCCACCAGCAGTCCCGGGAGCAGGCTGAACACCGGGGAGCTGTTTTTT. Translating gives CATSSPGSRLNTGELFF. This rearrangement joins TRBV15 to TRBJ2-2, with D maybe TRBD2 (6 bases). Trimming shortened V by 3 bases and J by 1 base, and 15 bases separated the two germline ends. Germline lookup yields CDR1 LNHNV and CDR2 YYDKDF (reference sequence). This CDR3 is built from 17 residues. Looking up the rest from reference TRBV15 and TRBJ2-2 gives the full variable domain: DAMVIQNPRYQVTQFGKPVTLSCSQTLNHNVMYWYQQKSSQAPKLLFHYYDKDFNNEADTPDNFQSRRPNTSFCFLDIRSPGLGDTAMYLCATSSPGSRLNTGELFFGEGSRLTVL.

This clone was recorded only once. This chain joins TRBV5-1 and TRBJ2-7; D possibly corresponds to TRBD2 (6 bases). This CDR3 contains 15 residues. The germline V gene has CDR1 SGHRS and CDR2 YFSETQ. Trimming shortened V by 6 bases and J by 1 base, and 17 bases separated the two germline ends. The CDR3 reads CASNVGGTASYEQYF. CDR3 in DNA: TGCGCCAGCAACGTAGGCGGGACTGCATCCTACGAGCAGTACTTC.

The chain is built from TRBV10-3 and TRBJ2-7, with TRBD2 matching over 9 bases. CDR3 size: 14 residues. Trimming took 6 bases from V and 8 from J; bases not matched to a gene: 11. Germline V gene data show CDR1 as ENHRY and CDR2 as SYGVKD. The CDR3 reads CAISRTSDFSQQYF. The CDR3 DNA follows: TGTGCCATCAGCCGGACTAGCGACTTTAGTCAGCAGTACTTC.

Turning to this clone: In the same sample, other DNA sequences code for this CDR3. The rearrangement links TRBV3-1 (or the pseudogene TRBV3-2) to TRBJ2-7, with TRBD2 as a possible D gene (5 bases). This CDR3 has 12 amino acids. Germline CDR1 LGHDT, CDR2 YNNKEL (reference sequence). Trimming stripped 1 base from V and 4 bases from J, with 5 bases between. The DNA of the CDR3 is TGTGCCAGCAGCCAAGGAGGGTACGAGCAGTACTTC. This translates into CASSQGGYEQYF.

This chain links TRBV5-5 with TRBJ1-4; D ambiguous. Germline V lookup: CDR1 SGHKS, CDR2 YYEKEE (reference sequence). V was pared by 3 bases and J by 7 bases, with 13 bases between. The CDR3 spans 14 residues. This CDR3 is CASSSGRTSEKLFF. DNA of the CDR3: TGTGCCAGCAGCTCTGGTCGCACGTCTGAAAAACTGTTTTTT.

This chain joins TRBV6-5 and TRBJ2-2; 12 bases are shared with TRBD2. The trim removed 10 bases at V and 6 bases at J, leaving 6 bases unmatched. This CDR3 comprises 14 residues. Germline V gene data show CDR1 as MNHEY and CDR2 as SVGAGI. In DNA, the CDR3 is TGTGCCACCCGACTAGCGGGAGCCCCCGGGGAGCTGTTTTTT. Translating it yields CATRLAGAPGELFF.